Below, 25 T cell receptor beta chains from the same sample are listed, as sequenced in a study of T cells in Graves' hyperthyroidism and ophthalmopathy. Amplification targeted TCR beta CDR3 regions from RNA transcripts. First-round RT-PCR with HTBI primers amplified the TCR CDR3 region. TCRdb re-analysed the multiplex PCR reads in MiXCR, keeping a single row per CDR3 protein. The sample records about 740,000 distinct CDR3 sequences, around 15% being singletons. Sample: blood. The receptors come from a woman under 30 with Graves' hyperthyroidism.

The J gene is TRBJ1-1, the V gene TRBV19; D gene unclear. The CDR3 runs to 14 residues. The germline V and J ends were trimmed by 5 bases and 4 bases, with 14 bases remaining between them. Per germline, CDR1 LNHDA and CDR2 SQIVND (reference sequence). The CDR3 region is CASSPALWSTEAFF. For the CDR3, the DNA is TGTGCCAGTAGTCCGGCCCTCTGGAGCACTGAAGCTTTCTTT.

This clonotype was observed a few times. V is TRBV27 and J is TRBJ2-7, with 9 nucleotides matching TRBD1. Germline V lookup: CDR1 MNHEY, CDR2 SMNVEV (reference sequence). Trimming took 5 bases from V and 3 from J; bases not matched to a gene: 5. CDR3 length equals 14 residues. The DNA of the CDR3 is TGTGCCAGCAGTACCAGACAGGGGGGCTACGAGCAGTACTTC. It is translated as CASSTRQGGYEQYF.

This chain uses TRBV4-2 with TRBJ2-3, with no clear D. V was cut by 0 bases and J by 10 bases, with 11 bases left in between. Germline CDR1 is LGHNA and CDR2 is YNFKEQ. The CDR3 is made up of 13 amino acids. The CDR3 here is CASSQDSSNAQYF. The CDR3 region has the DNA TGTGCCAGCAGCCAAGACTCGAGTAACGCGCAGTATTTT.

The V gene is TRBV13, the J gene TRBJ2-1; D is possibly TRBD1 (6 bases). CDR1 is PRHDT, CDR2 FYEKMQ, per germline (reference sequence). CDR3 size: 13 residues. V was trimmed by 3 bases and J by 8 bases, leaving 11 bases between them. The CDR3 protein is CASSLDSDDEQFF. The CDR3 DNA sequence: TGTGCCAGCAGCTTGGACAGTGATGATGAGCAGTTCTTC. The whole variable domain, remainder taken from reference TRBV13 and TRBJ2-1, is AAGVIQSPRHLIKEKRETATLKCYPIPRHDTVYWYQQGPGQDPQFLISFYEKMQSDKGSIPDRFSAQQFSDYHSELNMSSLELGDSALYFCASSLDSDDEQFFGPGTRLTVL.

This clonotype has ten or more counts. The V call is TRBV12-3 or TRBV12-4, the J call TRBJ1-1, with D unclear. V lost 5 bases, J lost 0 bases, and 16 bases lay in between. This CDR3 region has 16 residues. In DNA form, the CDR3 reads TGTGCCAGCAGTCCAAACCTAATCGGAATGAACACTGAAGCTTTCTTT. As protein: CASSPNLIGMNTEAFF.

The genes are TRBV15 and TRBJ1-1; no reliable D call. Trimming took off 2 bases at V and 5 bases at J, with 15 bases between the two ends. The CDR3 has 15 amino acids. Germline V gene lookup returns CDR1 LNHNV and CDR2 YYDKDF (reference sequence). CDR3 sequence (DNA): TGTGCCACCAGCAGAAACGACTTTCTTTCGACTGAAGCTTTCTTT. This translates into CATSRNDFLSTEAFF.

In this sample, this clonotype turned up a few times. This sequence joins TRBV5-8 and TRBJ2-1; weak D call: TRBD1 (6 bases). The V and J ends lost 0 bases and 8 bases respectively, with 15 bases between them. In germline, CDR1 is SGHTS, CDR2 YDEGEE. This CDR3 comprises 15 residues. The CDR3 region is CASSLEQGLSDEQFF. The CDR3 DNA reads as TGTGCCAGCAGCTTGGAACAGGGTTTAAGCGATGAGCAGTTCTTC. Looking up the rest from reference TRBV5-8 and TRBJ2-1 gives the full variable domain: EAGVTQSPTHLIKTRGQQATLRCSPISGHTSVYWYQQALGLGLQFLLWYDEGEERNRGNFPPRFSGRQFPNYSSELNVNALELEDSALYLCASSLEQGLSDEQFFGPGTRLTVL.

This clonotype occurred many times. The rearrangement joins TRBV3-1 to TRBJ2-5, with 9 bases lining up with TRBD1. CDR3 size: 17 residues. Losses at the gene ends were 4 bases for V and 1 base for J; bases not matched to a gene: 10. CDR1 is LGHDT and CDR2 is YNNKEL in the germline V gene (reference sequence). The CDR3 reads CASSLGQGKLFQETQYF. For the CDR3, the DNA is TGTGCCAGCAGCCTCGGACAGGGGAAGCTATTCCAAGAGACCCAGTACTTC.

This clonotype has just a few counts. In nucleotides, the CDR3 is TGTGCCAGCAGTTACCCTTACGGACTAGCGGGGGTTACCGGGGAGCTGTTTTTT. Translated: CASSYPYGLAGVTGELFF. The V call is TRBV6-5, the J call TRBJ2-2; 13 bases match TRBD2. Germline V gives CDR1 MNHEY, CDR2 SVGAGI. The CDR3 consists of 18 residues. Trimming at V came to 2 bases and at J to 5 bases, leaving 8 bases not matched to a gene.

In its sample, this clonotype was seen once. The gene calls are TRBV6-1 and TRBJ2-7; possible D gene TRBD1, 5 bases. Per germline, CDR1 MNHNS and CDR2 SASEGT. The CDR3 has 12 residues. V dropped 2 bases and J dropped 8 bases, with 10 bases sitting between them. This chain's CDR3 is CASSEQGNKQYF. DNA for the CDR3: TGTGCCAGCAGTGAACAGGGTAACAAGCAGTACTTC.

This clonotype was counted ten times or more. The CDR3 DNA reads TGTGCCATCAGTGAGTCGTTAGCAAACGACACCGGGGAGCTGTTTTTT. Translating gives CAISESLANDTGELFF. The V and J genes are TRBV10-3 and TRBJ2-2; D is undetermined. Germline CDR1 is ENHRY and CDR2 is SYGVKD. CDR3 length: 16 amino acids. The V end was cut by 0 bases, the J end by 3 bases, with 11 bases between.

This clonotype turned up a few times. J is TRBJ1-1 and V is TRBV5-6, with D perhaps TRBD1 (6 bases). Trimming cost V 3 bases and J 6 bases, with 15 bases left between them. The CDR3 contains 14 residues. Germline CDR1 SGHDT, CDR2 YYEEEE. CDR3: CASSWRDTEPEAFF. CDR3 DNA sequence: TGTGCCAGCAGCTGGAGGGACACCGAACCTGAAGCTTTCTTT.

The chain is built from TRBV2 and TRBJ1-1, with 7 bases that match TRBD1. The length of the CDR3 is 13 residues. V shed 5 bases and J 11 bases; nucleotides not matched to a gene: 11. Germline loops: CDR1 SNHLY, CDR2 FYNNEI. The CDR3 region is CASSTNRQGAAFF. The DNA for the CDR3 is TGTGCCAGCAGTACCAATAGACAGGGAGCGGCTTTCTTT.

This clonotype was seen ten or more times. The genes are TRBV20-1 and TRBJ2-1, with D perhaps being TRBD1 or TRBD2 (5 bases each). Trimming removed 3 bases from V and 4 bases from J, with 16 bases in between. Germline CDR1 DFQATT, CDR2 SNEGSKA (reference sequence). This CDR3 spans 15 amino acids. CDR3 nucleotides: TGCAGTGCTAGGATAGGGGACCACGATTACAATGAGCAGTTCTTC. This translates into CSARIGDHDYNEQFF.

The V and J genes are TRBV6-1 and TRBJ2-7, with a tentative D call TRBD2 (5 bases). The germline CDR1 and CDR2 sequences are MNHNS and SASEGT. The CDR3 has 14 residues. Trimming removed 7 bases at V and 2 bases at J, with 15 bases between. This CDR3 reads CASKIVRGAYEQYF. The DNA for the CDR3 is TGTGCCAGCAAAATCGTCCGGGGAGCCTACGAGCAGTACTTC.

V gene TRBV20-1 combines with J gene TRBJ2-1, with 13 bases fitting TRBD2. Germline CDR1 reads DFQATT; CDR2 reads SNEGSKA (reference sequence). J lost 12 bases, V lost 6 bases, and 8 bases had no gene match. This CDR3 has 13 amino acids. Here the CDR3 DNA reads TGCAGTGCCGGGACTAGCGGGAACTCCCCGCAGTTCTTC. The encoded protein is CSAGTSGNSPQFF.

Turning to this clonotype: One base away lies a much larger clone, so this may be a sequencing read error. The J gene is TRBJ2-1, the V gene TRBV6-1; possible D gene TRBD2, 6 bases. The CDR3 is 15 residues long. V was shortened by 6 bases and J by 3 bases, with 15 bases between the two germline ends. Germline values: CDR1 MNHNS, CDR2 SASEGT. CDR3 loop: CASSLLAAYYNEQFF. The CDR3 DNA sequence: TGTGCCAGCAGCCTCTTAGCGGCGTACTACAATGAGCAGTTCTTC.

The CDR3 is CASSQSSVDRGYTGELFF. CDR3 bases: TGTGCCAGCAGTCAAAGCAGTGTGGACAGGGGCTATACCGGGGAGCTGTTTTTT. This rearrangement joins TRBV27 to TRBJ2-2; 9 bases line up with TRBD1. The CDR3 spans 18 residues. Trimming at V came to 5 bases and at J to 5 bases, leaving 15 bases not matched to a gene. CDR1 and CDR2 (germline): MNHEY, SMNVEV (reference sequence).

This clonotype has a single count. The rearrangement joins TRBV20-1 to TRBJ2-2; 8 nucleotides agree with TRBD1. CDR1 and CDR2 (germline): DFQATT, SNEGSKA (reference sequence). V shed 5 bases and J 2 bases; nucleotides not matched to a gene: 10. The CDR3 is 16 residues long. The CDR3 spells CSARRQGQVNTGELFF. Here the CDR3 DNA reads TGCAGTGCTCGACGCCAGGGACAGGTTAACACCGGGGAGCTGTTTTTT.

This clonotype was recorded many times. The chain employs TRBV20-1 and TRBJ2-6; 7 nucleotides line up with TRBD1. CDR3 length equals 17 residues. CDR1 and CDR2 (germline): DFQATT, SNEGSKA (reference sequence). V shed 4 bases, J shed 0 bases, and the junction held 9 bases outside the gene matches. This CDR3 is CSAKRARGSSGANVLTF. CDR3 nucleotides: TGCAGTGCTAAACGGGCCAGGGGGAGCTCTGGGGCCAACGTCCTGACTTTC.

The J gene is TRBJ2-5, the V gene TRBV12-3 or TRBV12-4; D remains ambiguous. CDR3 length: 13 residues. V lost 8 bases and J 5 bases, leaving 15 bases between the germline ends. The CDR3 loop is CASCDGALETQYF. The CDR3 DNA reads TGTGCCAGCTGTGACGGCGCGCTTGAGACCCAGTACTTC.

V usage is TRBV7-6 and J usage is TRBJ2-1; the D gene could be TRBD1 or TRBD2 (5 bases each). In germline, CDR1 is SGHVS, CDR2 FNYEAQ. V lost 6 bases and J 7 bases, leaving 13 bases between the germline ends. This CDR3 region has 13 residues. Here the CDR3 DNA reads TGTGCCAGCAGTTCCGGGACGGCTAATGAGCAGTTCTTC. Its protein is CASSSGTANEQFF.

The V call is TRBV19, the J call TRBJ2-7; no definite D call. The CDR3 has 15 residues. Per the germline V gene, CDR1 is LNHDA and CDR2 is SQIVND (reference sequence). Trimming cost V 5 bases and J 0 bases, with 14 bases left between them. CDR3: CASSAAVGSSYEQYF. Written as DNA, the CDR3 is TGTGCCAGTAGTGCAGCCGTCGGCAGCTCCTACGAGCAGTACTTC.

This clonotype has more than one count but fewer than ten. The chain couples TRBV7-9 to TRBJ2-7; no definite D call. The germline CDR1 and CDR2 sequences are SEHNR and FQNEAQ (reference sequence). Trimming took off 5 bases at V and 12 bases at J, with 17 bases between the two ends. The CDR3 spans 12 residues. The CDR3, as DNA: TGTGCCAGCAGCAAAACCGCAGGAGCATGGTACTTC. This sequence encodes CASSKTAGAWYF.

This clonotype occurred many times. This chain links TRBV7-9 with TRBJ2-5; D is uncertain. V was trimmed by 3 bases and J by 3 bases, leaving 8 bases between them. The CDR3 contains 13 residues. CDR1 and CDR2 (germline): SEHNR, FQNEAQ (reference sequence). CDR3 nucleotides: TGTGCCAGCAGCTTCATGTGGGAAGAGACCCAGTACTTC. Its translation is CASSFMWEETQYF.